This T cell receptor (beta chain) originates from a study of post-analysis software for immune sequencing data. Study-level findings and limits: Five TRBV segments were significantly more frequent in patients than in controls. TRBV5-6, TRBV5-1 and TRBV20-1 were among these segments. Comparison with controls showed significantly lower normalized Chao1 diversity in multiple sclerosis patients.

Built from TCR beta cDNA, the libraries had unique molecular identifiers in them. MiXCR, run by TCRdb on the PCR reads, gives a single entry per CDR3 protein. The sample comprises roughly 570,000 distinct CDR3 sequences, around 31% of which are singletons, and under 7% rests with the top ten. This clonotype has more than one count but fewer than ten. Its antigen is not known. The CDR3 spans 14 residues. After removal of 4 bases from V and 0 bases from J, the junction contained 3 bases not matched to a gene. Germline V lookup: CDR1 MNHNS, CDR2 SASEGT. The clonotype originates from a girl aged 2-17 years with multiple sclerosis. The J gene is TRBJ2-7, the V gene TRBV6-1; 7 positions agree with TRBD1. The specimen was blood. The CDR3 loop reads CASSGQGASYEQYF. The CDR3 coding sequence is TGTGCCAGCAGTGGACAGGGTGCCTCCTACGAGCAGTACTTC.